This is a list of T cell receptor beta chains from one sample in a study of T cell changes during pregnancy in multiple sclerosis. Profiled with immunoSEQ multiplex PCR; TCRdb holds only in-frame clones, not every one. The data contain about 29,000 clones, around 90% of them singletons. The sample here was CD8+ T cells from peripheral blood mononuclear cells, taken before pregnancy. The receptor set was obtained from a female donor with multiple sclerosis, enrolled in a pregnancy study. Each CDR3 is given with its conserved first and last residue. A D gene is named only where the DNA matches it firmly.

>NA|14|TRBV7-2
CASSLDGSLDEQYF
>TRBD2|15|TRBV6-1
CASSEATSEAYEQYF
>TRBD2|17|TRBV7-6
CASSLERSGTGANVLTF
>TRBD1|12|TRBV5-5
CASRTGQNEQFF
>NA|15|TRBV2
CASSEISSGRETQYF
>NA|15|TRBV7-9
CASSLGSGFRYEQYF
>NA|15|TRBV11-2
CASSLPRGANTEAFF
>NA|15|TRBV15
CATSRRDITGETQYF
>TRBD1|20|TRBV18
CASSPEIWEQGARSYNEQFF
>NA|14|TRBV5-1
CASTLSGSYNEQFF
>TRBD1|15|TRBV19
CASSTGQGSQNEQFF
>TRBD1|17|TRBV5-1
CASSTLSGTGYSETQYF
>NA|17|TRBV14
CASSQEWLPRNTGELFF
>NA|15|TRBV10-3
CATPGPGGAKNIQYF
>TRBD1|16|TRBV10-3
CAIRDSDSSGANVLTF
>TRBD1|15|TRBV27
CASSLDRGATYEQYF
>TRBD1|14|TRBV27
CASRGQGAYQPQHF
>NA|13|TRBV2
CASSDWGNGELFF
>TRBD2|16|TRBV5-5
CASSLEGRANTGELFF
>TRBD1|13|TRBV7-2
CASSAGGRTEAFF
>NA|16|TRBV25-1
CASSTWNRGGYNEQFF
>NA|12|TRBV29-1
CSVENPTGGLTF
>TRBD1|17|TRBV29-1
CSVPTRQGAATNYGYTF
>NA|13|TRBV30
CAWSLTGNTEAFF
>TRBD2|20|TRBV14
CASSQVGRLAGVAATGELFF
>NA|14|TRBV5-1
CASRPPGGTYEQYF
>NA|15|TRBV30
CAWSHPRTAYNEQFF
>TRBD1|15|TRBV7-2
CASSPGQGAGNTIYF
>TRBD2|14|TRBV30
CAWSPGLAGNEQFF
>TRBD2|19|TRBV4-1
CASSHPGLAITNSYNEQFF
>NA|14|TRBV27
CASRPQGSWQPQHF
>TRBD1|14|TRBV15
CATSRVGQGYEQFF
>NA|15|TRBV21-1
CASSKREGALNEQFF
>TRBD1|15|TRBV27
CASSLLQGQADTQYF
>NA|16|TRBV4-3
CASSQDSRGRNEKLFF
>TRBD2|15|TRBV28
CASVVAGGLSYEQYF
>TRBD2|18|TRBV6-1
CASSEWREGLVNTGELFF
>NA|14|TRBV4-2
CASSQWRGNSPLHF
>TRBD1|16|TRBV7-6
CASRSTGGSSYNEQFF
>NA|16|TRBV7-9
CASSLGFGHPGSEQYF
>NA|15|TRBV28
CASTPPGMGANVLTF
>NA|19|TRBV7-9
CASSLAGWPGGIPYNEQFF
>TRBD1|14|TRBV27
CASSQGTDTDTQYF
>TRBD2|14|TRBV7-9
CASSNSGRTYEQYF
>NA|13|TRBV19
CATRLGGLTEAFF
>NA|13|TRBV11-2
CASSPWTSYEQYF
>TRBD1|13|TRBV10-3
CAISELGQIEAFF
>NA|17|TRBV4-3
CASSQAPYLSSTDTQYF
>NA|12|TRBV6-5
CATLAGNYEQYF